This T cell receptor (beta chain) was retrieved from a study of identical twins. There were only healthy Caucasians among the donors. Remarks on this clonotype: The antigen remains unidentified.

Findings and limits, study-wide: It was out-of-frame TCR alpha sharing in monozygotic twins that models underestimated.

Unique molecular identifiers were present on the cDNA, and a universal primer site came from template switching. Via MiXCR, TCRdb re-called the 5' RACE reads, giving one row per CDR3 protein. Seen here are around 490,000 distinct CDR3 sequences, 15% observed once, and the top ten hold about 0.47%. The same sample was also used in a study of yellow fever vaccine responses in identical twins.

Sequencing was carried out using CD4+ T cells sorted from blood. The receptor was derived from a woman younger than 30 in good health.

Here the CDR3 DNA reads TGTGCCAGCAGCTTGGGTCCTAGCGGGCCTTCGAACACCGGGGAGCTGTTTTTT. It specifies CASSLGPSGPSNTGELFF. The chain is built from TRBV5-5 and TRBJ2-2; 8 bases are shared with TRBD2. Germline lookup yields CDR1 SGHKS and CDR2 YYEKEE (reference sequence). The CDR3 is 18 amino acids. V shed 0 bases and J 0 bases; nucleotides not matched to a gene: 7.